This TCR beta chain was profiled in a study of technical replicates of blood from several donors. Using immunoSEQ multiplex PCR, the repertoire was profiled, and TCRdb retains in-frame clones only, with some absent. The sample holds around 72,000 clones; roughly 91% are singletons and the top ten take 0.35% to 0.45%. This CDR3 region has 14 residues. Looked up from germline, CDR1 is MDHEN and CDR2 is SYDVKM. V lost 4 bases and J lost 3, with 13 bases in between. The sample comprised T cells isolated from PBMCs. The rearrangement links TRBV28 to TRBJ2-7; tentative D call: TRBD2 (5 bases). The receptor's source is a human donor in good health. Some clones in this sample may be carry-over from other donors' samples. CDR3 nucleotides: TGTGCCAGCAGTTCGGGGTGGTCCGGCTACGAGCAGTACTTC. Its translation is CASSSGWSGYEQYF. Looking up the rest from reference TRBV28 and TRBJ2-7 gives the full variable domain: DVKVTQSSRYLVKRTGEKVFLECVQDMDHENMFWYRQDPGLGLRLIYFSYDVKMKEKGDIPEGYSVSREKKERFSLILESASTNQTSMYLCASSSGWSGYEQYFGPGTRLTVT.